This T cell receptor beta chain was identified during a study of technical replicates of blood from a handful of donors. Assay: immunoSEQ multiplex PCR; the TCRdb copy retains only in-frame clones and omits some. This sample has 40,000 to 60,000 clones, with 92% found just once. The CDR3 contains 16 residues. From germline, CDR1 is SGHRS and CDR2 YFSETQ. Trimming at V came to 0 bases and at J to 0 bases, leaving 1 base not matched to a gene. The chain has TRBV5-1 and TRBJ2-3; TRBD2 matches at 10 bases. This receptor was identified in a human donor in good health. Some clones in this sample may be carry-over from other donors' samples. Sequencing input: PBMCs. CDR3: CASSLGTSGSTDTQYF. CDR3 bases: TGCGCCAGCAGCTTGGGGACTAGCGGTAGCACAGATACGCAGTATTTT.